Below, 10 T cell receptor beta chains from the same sample are listed, as sequenced in a study of cytomegalovirus exposure and HLA in healthy donors. The PCR ran on 60 Vbeta and 13 Jbeta primers. The protocol was immunoSEQ multiplex PCR, while the TCRdb copy is restricted to in-frame clones and leaves out a portion. The table lists roughly 140,000 clones, under 70% of them singletons. Specimen: PBMCs. The receptors originated from a woman younger than 45 in good health and CMV-seropositive.

The rearrangement joins TRBV5-1 to TRBJ2-5; no definite D call. From germline, CDR1 is SGHRS and CDR2 YFSETQ. CDR3 length: 14 amino acids. Trimming left V 1 base short and J 0 bases short, with 7 bases between. The CDR3 coding sequence is TGCGCCAGCAGCTTGTCCCGGTACCAAGAGACCCAGTACTTC. Translating it yields CASSLSRYQETQYF. Complete variable domain (other parts from reference TRBV5-1 and TRBJ2-5): KAGVTQTPRYLIKTRGQQVTLSCSPISGHRSVSWYQQTPGQGLQFLFEYFSETQRNKGNFPGRFSGRQFSNSRSEMNVSTLELGDSALYLCASSLSRYQETQYFGPGTRLLVL.

V is TRBV28 and J is TRBJ1-2; 7 positions match TRBD1. The V and J ends lost 7 bases and 4 bases, in that order; junction bases with no gene match: 12. The CDR3 runs 15 residues. Germline V gene data show CDR1 as MDHEN and CDR2 as SYDVKM. The CDR3 DNA follows: TGTGCCAGCACCACGGGGGGGAGGGACAGCTATGGCTACACCTTC. Amino acids: CASTTGGRDSYGYTF.

The CDR3: CSVGAGTNEKLFF. DNA of the CDR3: TGCAGCGTGGGGGCAGGCACTAATGAAAAACTGTTTTTT. The J gene is TRBJ1-4, the V gene TRBV29-1; D may be TRBD1 (6 bases). Between the trimmed V and J ends, which lost 6 bases and 2 bases, there was a span of 10 bases. This CDR3 spans 13 amino acids. CDR1 is SQVTM, CDR2 ANQGSEA, per germline.

This sequence joins TRBV27 and TRBJ2-1; D remains ambiguous. The V gene's germline CDR1 is MNHEY and CDR2 SMNVEV (reference sequence). The V end lost 5 bases, the J end lost 8 bases, and 22 bases lay between the germline ends. This CDR3 contains 16 residues. CDR3: CASSPPYESTLHEQFF. CDR3 coding DNA: TGTGCCAGCAGTCCGCCATATGAGTCTACCCTCCATGAGCAGTTCTTC.

The chain combines TRBV9 with TRBJ2-1; 7 bases are a match to TRBD1. CDR1 and CDR2 from the germline V gene are SGDLS and YYNGEE. The CDR3 extends over 15 amino acids. V shed 5 bases and J 2 bases; nucleotides not matched to a gene: 7. CDR3 bases: TGTGCCAGCAGTCCGGGACAGTCGACCTACAATGAGCAGTTCTTC. The encoded protein is CASSPGQSTYNEQFF.

The gene calls are TRBV30 and TRBJ2-1, with D unresolved. The CDR3 consists of 10 residues. V lost 3 bases and J lost 5, with 2 bases in between. Germline assignment: CDR1 GTSNPN and CDR2 SVGIG (reference sequence). CDR3 region: CAWSDNEQFF. In DNA form, the CDR3 reads TGTGCCTGGAGCGACAATGAGCAGTTCTTC. Using reference TRBV30 and TRBJ2-1 for the parts outside the CDR3, the full variable domain is SQTIHQWPATLVQPVGSPLSLECTVEGTSNPNLYWYRQAAGRGLQLLFYSVGIGQISSEVPQNLSASRPQDRQFILSSKKLLLSDSGFYLCAWSDNEQFFGPGTRLTVL.

This chain's CDR3 is CSVGTGGANYGYTF. DNA of the CDR3: TGCAGCGTTGGGACAGGGGGAGCTAACTATGGCTACACCTTC. This rearrangement joins TRBV29-1 to TRBJ1-2; 10 nucleotides align to TRBD1. Unmatched junction bases numbered 2, after V lost 4 bases and J lost 0 bases. Germline lookup yields CDR1 SQVTM and CDR2 ANQGSEA. There are 14 residues in the CDR3.

As DNA, the CDR3 is TGTGCCAGCAGCTTACAGGGGTACGAGCAGTACTTC. Residues: CASSLQGYEQYF. V gene TRBV7-9 combines with J gene TRBJ2-7; tentatively, D is TRBD1 (6 bases). Trimming took off 2 bases at V and 4 bases at J, with 6 bases between the two ends. Per germline, CDR1 SEHNR and CDR2 FQNEAQ (reference sequence). CDR3 length: 12 residues.

This sequence joins TRBV2 and TRBJ1-4; no reliable D call. There are 12 residues in the CDR3. Trimming took off 7 bases at V and 7 bases at J, with 10 bases between the two ends. Germline V gene sequence: CDR1 SNHLY, CDR2 FYNNEI. CDR3 bases: TGTGCCAGCACTCAGGCGGGTGAAAAACTGTTTTTT. As protein: CASTQAGEKLFF.

The V and J genes are TRBV27 and TRBJ2-7, with 7 bases matching TRBD1. Per germline, CDR1 MNHEY and CDR2 SMNVEV (reference sequence). V lost 4 bases to trimming and J lost 3 bases; unmatched junction nucleotides: 9. The CDR3 is 15 amino acids. This CDR3 is CASSYSGTAFYEQYF. CDR3 coding DNA: TGTGCCAGCAGTTACTCCGGGACAGCCTTCTACGAGCAGTACTTC.